The T cell receptor beta chain under discussion was sequenced for a study of beta chain features in type 1 diabetes. Study-level background: Sorted cells examined across all samples numbered roughly 99,000,000.

Expressed TCRB transcripts were sequenced because the isolated RNA had all been reverse transcribed beforehand. This table comes from immunoSEQ multiplex PCR, and its TCRdb copy is limited to in-frame clones, with some not included. The sample carries about 350,000 clones, roughly a fifth recorded once. The germline V gene encodes CDR1 SGHNT and CDR2 YYREEE (reference sequence). With V trimmed by 2 bases and J by 1 base, 3 bases remained unmatched. The CDR3 runs to 15 residues. Whole-study results and caveats: Researchers caution that PCR might favor shorter templates, equally among patients and controls. A greater similarity of naive, central memory and Treg TCRB repertoires was seen among patients than among healthy donors. Sequencing from cDNA could over-represent high-TCR-expressing cells.

Remarks on this clone: Its antigen is unidentified.

The sample taken for sequencing was naive CD4+ T cells from blood. The chain is built from TRBV5-4 and TRBJ2-3; 8 bases fit TRBD2. This clonotype originated in a woman under 30 in good health. CDR3 sequence reads: CASSFPGLGTDTQYF. The CDR3 DNA follows: TGTGCCAGCAGCTTTCCGGGACTAGGCACAGATACGCAGTATTTT.